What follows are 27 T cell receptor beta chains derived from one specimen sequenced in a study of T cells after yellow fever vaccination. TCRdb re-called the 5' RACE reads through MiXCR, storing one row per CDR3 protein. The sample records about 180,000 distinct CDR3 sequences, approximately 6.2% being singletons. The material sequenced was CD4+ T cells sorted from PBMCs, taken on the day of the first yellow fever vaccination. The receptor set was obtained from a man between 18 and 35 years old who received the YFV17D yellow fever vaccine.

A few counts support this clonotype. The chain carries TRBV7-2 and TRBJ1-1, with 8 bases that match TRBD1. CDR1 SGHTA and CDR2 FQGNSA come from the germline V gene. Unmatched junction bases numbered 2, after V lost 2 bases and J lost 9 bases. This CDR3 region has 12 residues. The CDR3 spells CASSLRTGKAFF. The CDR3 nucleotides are TGTGCCAGCAGCTTACGGACAGGGAAAGCTTTCTTT. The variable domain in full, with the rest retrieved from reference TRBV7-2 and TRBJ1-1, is GAGVSQSPSNKVTEKGKDVELRCDPISGHTALYWYRQSLGQGLEFLIYFQGNSAPDKSGLPSDRFSAERTGGSVSTLTIQRTQQEDSAVYLCASSLRTGKAFFGQGTRLTVV.

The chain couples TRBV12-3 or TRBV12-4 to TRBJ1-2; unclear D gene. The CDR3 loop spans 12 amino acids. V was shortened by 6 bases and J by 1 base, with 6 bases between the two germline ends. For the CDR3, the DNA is TGTGCCAGCAGAGACCTTAACTATGGCTACACCTTC. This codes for CASRDLNYGYTF.

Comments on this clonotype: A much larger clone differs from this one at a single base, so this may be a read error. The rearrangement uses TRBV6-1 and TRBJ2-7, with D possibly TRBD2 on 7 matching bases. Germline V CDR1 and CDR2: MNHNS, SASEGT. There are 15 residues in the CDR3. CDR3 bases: TGTCCCAGCAGCTCGGAAGGGAGGGGGGTTTACGAGCAGTACGTC. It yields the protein CPSSSEGRGVYEQYV.

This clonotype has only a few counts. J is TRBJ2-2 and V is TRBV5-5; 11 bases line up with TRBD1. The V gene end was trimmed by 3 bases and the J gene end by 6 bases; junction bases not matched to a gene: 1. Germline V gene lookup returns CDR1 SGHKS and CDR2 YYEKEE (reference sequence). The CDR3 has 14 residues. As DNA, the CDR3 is TGTGCCAGCAGCTGGACAGGGGGCTCCGGGGAGCTGTTTTTT. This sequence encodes CASSWTGGSGELFF. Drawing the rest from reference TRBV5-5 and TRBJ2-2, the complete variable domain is DAGVTQSPTHLIKTRGQQVTLRCSPISGHKSVSWYQQVLGQGPQFIFQYYEKEERGRGNFPDRFSARQFPNYSSELNVNALLLGDSALYLCASSWTGGSGELFFGEGSRLTVL.

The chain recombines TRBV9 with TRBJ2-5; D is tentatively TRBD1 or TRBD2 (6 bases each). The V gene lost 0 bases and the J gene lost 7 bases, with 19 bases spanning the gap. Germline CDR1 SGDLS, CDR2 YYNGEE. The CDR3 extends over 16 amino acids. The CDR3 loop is CASSVGGSGARGTQYF. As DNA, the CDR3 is TGTGCCAGCAGCGTAGGAGGATCGGGGGCGCGCGGGACCCAGTACTTC.

The CDR3 DNA reads as TGTGCCAGCAGCTCCGGACATAATAATTCACCCCTCCACTTT. Residues: CASSSGHNNSPLHF. This chain links TRBV7-2 with TRBJ1-6, with a weak D call TRBD1 (5 bases). CDR3 length: 14 amino acids. V lost 4 bases and J 5 bases, leaving 9 bases between the germline ends. CDR1 SGHTA and CDR2 FQGNSA come from the germline V gene. The full variable domain, with the rest looked up from reference TRBV7-2 and TRBJ1-6, is GAGVSQSPSNKVTEKGKDVELRCDPISGHTALYWYRQSLGQGLEFLIYFQGNSAPDKSGLPSDRFSAERTGGSVSTLTIQRTQQEDSAVYLCASSSGHNNSPLHFGNGTRLTVT.

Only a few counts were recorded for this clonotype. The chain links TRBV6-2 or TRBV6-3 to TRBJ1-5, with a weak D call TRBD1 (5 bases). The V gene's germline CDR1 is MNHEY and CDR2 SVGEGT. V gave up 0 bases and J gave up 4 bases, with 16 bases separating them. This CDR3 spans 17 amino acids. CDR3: CASSYSPGISRNQPQHF. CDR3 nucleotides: TGTGCCAGCAGTTACTCGCCAGGGATAAGCAGAAATCAGCCCCAGCATTTT.

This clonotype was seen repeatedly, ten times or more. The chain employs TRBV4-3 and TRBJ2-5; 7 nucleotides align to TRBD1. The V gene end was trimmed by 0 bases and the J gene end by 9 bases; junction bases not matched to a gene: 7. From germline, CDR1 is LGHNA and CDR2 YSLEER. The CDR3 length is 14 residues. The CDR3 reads CASSQEVVGTAQYF. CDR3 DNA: TGCGCCAGCAGCCAAGAAGTCGTAGGGACAGCCCAGTACTTC.

CDR3 protein: CASSLSGTGRSPLHF. The CDR3 DNA reads TGTGCCAGCAGCTTATCCGGGACAGGGAGGTCACCCCTCCACTTT. The chain uses TRBV7-3 and TRBJ1-6; 9 nucleotides align to TRBD1. Germline V gene lookup returns CDR1 SGHTA and CDR2 FQGTGA. V lost 2 bases to trimming and J lost 10 bases; unmatched junction nucleotides: 6. The length of the CDR3 is 15 residues.

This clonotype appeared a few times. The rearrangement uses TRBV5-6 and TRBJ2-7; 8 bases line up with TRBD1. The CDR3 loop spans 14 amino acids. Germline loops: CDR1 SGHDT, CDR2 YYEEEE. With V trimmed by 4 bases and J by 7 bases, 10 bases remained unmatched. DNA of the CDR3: TGTGCCAGCAGCCCTGGACAGGGTAGGAGGGAGCAGTACTTC. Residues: CASSPGQGRREQYF.

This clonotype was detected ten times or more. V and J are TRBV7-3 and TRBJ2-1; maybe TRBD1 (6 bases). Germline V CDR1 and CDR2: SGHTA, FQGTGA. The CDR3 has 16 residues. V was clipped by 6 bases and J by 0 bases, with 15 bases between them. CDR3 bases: TGTGCCAGCAGATCCCGACAGGATCCCTCCTACAATGAGCAGTTCTTC. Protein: CASRSRQDPSYNEQFF.

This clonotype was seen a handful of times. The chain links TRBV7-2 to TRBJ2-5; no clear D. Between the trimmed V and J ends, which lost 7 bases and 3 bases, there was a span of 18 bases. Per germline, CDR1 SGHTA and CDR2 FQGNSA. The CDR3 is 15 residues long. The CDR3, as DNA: TGTGCCAGCACCCTAGTCGGCACCTCCAAAGAGACCCAGTACTTC. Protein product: CASTLVGTSKETQYF.

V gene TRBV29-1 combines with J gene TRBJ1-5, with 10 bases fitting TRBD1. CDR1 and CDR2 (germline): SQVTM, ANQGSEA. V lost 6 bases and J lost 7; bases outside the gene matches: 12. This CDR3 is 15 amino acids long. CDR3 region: CSVGAGGQGGQPQHF. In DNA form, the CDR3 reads TGCAGCGTGGGTGCCGGAGGACAGGGGGGACAGCCCCAGCATTTT. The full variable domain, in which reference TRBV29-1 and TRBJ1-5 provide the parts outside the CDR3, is SAVISQKPSRDICQRGTSLTIQCQVDSQVTMMFWYRQQPGQSLTLIATANQGSEATYESGFVIDKFPISRPNLTFSTLTVSNMSPEDSSIYLCSVGAGGQGGQPQHFGDGTRLSIL.

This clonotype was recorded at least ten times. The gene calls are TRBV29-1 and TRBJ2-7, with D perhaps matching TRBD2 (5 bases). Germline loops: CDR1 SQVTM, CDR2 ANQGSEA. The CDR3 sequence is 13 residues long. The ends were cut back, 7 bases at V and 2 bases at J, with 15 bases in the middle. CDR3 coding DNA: TGCAGCGCTAGCAAGTCTCCGCCCTACGAGCAGTACTTC. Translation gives CSASKSPPYEQYF.

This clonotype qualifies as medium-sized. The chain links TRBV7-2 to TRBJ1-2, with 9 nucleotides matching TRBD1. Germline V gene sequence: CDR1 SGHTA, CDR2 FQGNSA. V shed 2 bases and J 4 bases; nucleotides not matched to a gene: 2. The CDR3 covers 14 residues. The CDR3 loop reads CASSLPTGGYGYTF. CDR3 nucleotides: TGTGCCAGCAGCTTACCGACAGGGGGCTATGGCTACACCTTC.

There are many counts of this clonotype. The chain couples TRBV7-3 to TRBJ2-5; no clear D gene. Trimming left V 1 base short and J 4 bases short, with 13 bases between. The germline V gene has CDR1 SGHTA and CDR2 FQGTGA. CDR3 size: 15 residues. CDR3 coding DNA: TGTGCCAGCAGCTTAATAGGGCTGGATGGAGAGACCCAGTACTTC. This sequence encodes CASSLIGLDGETQYF.

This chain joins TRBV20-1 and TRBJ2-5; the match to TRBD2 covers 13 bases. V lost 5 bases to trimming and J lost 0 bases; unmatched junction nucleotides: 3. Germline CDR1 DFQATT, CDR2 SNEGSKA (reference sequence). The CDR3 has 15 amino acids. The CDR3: CSAELAGGYQETQYF. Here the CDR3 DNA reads TGCAGTGCTGAACTAGCGGGGGGGTACCAAGAGACCCAGTACTTC.

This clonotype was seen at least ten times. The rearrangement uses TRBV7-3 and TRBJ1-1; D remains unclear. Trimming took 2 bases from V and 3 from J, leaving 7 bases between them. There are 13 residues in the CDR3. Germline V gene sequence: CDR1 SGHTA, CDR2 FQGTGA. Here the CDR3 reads CASSLYSHTEAFF. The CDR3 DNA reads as TGTGCCAGCAGCTTATACAGCCACACTGAAGCTTTCTTT.

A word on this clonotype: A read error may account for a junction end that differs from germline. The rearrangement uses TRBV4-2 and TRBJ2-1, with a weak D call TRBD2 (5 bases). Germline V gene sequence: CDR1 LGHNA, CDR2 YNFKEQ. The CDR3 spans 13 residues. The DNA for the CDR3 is TGTGCCATCAGCCCCGGGAACCTCTGTGAGCAGTTCTTC. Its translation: CAISPGNLCEQFF.

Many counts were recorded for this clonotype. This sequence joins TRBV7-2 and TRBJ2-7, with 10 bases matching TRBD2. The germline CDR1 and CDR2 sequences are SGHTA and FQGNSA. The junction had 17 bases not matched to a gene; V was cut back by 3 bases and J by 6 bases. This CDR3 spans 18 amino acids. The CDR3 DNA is TGTGCCAGCAGCTTTACACGTAGCGGGGGGCTTCGTGTCTCCGAGCAGTACTTC. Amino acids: CASSFTRSGGLRVSEQYF.

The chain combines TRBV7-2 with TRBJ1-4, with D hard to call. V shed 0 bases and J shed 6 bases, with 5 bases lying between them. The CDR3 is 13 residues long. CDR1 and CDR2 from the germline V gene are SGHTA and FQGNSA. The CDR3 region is CASSLARDEKLFF. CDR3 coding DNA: TGTGCCAGCAGCTTAGCGCGGGATGAAAAACTGTTTTTT.

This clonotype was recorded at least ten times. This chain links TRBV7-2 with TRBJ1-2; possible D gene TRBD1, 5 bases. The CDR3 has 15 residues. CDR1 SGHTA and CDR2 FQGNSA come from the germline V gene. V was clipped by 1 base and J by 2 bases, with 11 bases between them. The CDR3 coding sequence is TGTGCCAGCAGCTTAGTCAGGGCAGGGAACTATGGCTACACCTTC. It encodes CASSLVRAGNYGYTF.

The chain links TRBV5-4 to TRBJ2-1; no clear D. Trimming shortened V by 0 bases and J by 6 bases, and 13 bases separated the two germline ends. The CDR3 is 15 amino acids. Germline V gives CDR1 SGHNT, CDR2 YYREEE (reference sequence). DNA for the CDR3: TGTGCCAGCAGCTTGGGTGGCGGACCCCTCAATGAGCAGTTCTTC. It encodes CASSLGGGPLNEQFF.

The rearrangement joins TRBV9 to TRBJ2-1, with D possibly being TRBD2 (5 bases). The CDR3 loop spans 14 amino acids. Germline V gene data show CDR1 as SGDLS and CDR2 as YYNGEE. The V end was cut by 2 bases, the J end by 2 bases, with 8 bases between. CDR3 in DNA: TGTGCCAGCAGCGTGAGTAGCGCCTACAATGAGCAGTTCTTC. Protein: CASSVSSAYNEQFF.

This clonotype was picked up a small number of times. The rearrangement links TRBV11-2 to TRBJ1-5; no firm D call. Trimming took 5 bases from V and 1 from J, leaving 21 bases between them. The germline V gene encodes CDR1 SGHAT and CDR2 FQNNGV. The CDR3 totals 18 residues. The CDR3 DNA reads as TGTGCCAGCAGCCGCCCATGGCGGTCGCCCAAGAGCAATCAGCCCCAGCATTTT. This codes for CASSRPWRSPKSNQPQHF.

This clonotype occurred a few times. CDR3 in DNA: TGTGCCAGCAGTTTAAACGGGGATGTGCATACGCAGTATTTT. Amino acid sequence: CASSLNGDVHTQYF. V and J are TRBV27 and TRBJ2-3; TRBD2 might be the D (5 bases). This CDR3 is built from 14 residues. From germline, CDR1 is MNHEY and CDR2 SMNVEV (reference sequence). Trimming stripped 2 bases from V and 7 bases from J, with 13 bases between.

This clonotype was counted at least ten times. The CDR3 bases are TGTGCCAGCTCTTCGAAGGGACAGCACTTTAGCACAGATACGCAGTATTTT. It specifies CASSSKGQHFSTDTQYF. The V gene is TRBV9, the J gene TRBJ2-3, with 7 bases fitting TRBD1. Germline V gives CDR1 SGDLS, CDR2 YYNGEE. The trim removed 7 bases at V and 0 bases at J, leaving 14 bases unmatched. The length of the CDR3 is 17 residues.